These 3 T cell receptor beta chains were sequenced from one sample in a study of T cell responses to AZD1222 COVID-19 vaccine. Produced via immunoSEQ multiplex PCR; TCRdb's table is partial and in-frame only. Of roughly 120,000 clones in the sample, 92% were seen once. This sample comprised peripheral blood, obtained 28 days after the second AZD1222 dose. The receptors stem from an adult who received the AZD1222 COVID-19 vaccine.

The CDR3 region has the DNA TGTGCCAGCAGCCCAGGGGCCGGGACCCACAATGAGCAGTTCTTC. It translates to CASSPGAGTHNEQFF. The chain employs TRBV11-2 and TRBJ2-1; D is perhaps TRBD1 (6 bases). Germline V lookup: CDR1 SGHAT, CDR2 FQNNGV. V was clipped by 5 bases and J by 5 bases, with 16 bases between them. The CDR3 sequence is 15 residues long. The variable domain in full, completed from reference TRBV11-2 and TRBJ2-1, reads EAGVAQSPRYKIIEKRQSVAFWCNPISGHATLYWYQQILGQGPKLLIQFQNNGVVDDSQLPKDRFSAERLKGVDSTLKIQPAKLEDSAVYLCASSPGAGTHNEQFFGPGTRLTVL.

The CDR3 sequence is CASSLPGQGNNSPLHF. In DNA form, the CDR3 reads TGTGCCAGCAGCCTCCCGGGACAGGGAAATAATTCACCCCTCCACTTT. The chain uses TRBV14 and TRBJ1-6, with 9 nucleotides matching TRBD1. The CDR3 loop spans 16 amino acids. V shed 4 bases and J 5 bases; nucleotides not matched to a gene: 6. Looked up from germline, CDR1 is SGHDN and CDR2 is FVKESK.

The chain carries TRBV18 and TRBJ1-1; D call uncertain. The V gene's germline CDR1 is KGHSH and CDR2 LQKENI. This CDR3 spans 15 amino acids. Trimming pared 1 base from V and 5 bases from J, leaving 14 bases between. In DNA form, the CDR3 reads TGTGCCAGCTCACCACGGCGTGAGGGTCTTACTGAAGCTTTCTTT. Protein: CASSPRREGLTEAFF.